A single T cell receptor (beta chain) is shown here with its context. Its specificity is unknown. This record comes from a study of T-cell memory formation after mild COVID-19. Study conclusions and caveats: The SARS-CoV-2 specificity of second-wave clones reaching peak at day 37 remained unverified. Contracting CD4+ clones sat mainly in CM and EM; CD8+ in EMRA. Clones that contracted from day 15 to 85 were balanced CD4/CD8, while later expanders leaned CD4+.

TCRdb used MiXCR to reprocess the 5' RACE reads, holding one entry per CDR3 protein. This sample yields 450,000 or so distinct CDR3 sequences, of which 20% are seen a single time; about 8.1% belongs to the top ten. With 1 base removed from V and 3 bases from J, the gap between germline ends came to 13 bases. The germline gives CDR1 SQVTM, CDR2 ANQGSEA. CDR3 size: 14 residues. The chain links TRBV29-1 to TRBJ2-7, with D tentatively TRBD1 (6 bases). This clonotype was sampled from an adult woman who had mild COVID-19 (a few samples of this study predate the infection). Cell type and time point are not known. The specimen sequenced was PBMCs or a T cell subset sorted from them (not recorded which). CDR3 nucleotides: TGCAGCGTTGAAGTCAGGGGAGTCTTCTACGAGCAGTACTTC. Translating it yields CSVEVRGVFYEQYF.